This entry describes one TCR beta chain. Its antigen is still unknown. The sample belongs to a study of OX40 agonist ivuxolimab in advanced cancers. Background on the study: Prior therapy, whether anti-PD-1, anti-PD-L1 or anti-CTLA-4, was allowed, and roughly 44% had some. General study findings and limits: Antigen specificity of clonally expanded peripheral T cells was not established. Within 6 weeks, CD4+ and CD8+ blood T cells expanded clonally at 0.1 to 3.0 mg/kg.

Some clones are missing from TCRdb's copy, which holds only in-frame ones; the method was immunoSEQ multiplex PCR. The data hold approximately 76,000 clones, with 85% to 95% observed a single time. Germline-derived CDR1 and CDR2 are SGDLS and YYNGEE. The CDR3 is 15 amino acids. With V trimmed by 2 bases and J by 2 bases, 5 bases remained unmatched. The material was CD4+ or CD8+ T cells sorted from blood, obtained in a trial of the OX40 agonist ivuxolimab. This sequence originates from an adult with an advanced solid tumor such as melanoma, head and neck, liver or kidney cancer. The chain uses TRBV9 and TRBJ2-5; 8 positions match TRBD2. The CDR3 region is CASSVSGRYQETQYF. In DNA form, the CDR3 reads TGTGCCAGCAGCGTGAGCGGGAGATATCAAGAGACCCAGTACTTC. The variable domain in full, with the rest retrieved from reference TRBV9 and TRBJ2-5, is DSGVTQTPKHLITATGQRVTLRCSPRSGDLSVYWYQQSLDQGLQFLIQYYNGEERAKGNILERFSAQQFPDLHSELNLSSLELGDSALYFCASSVSGRYQETQYFGPGTRLLVL.